This T cell receptor beta chain was retrieved from a study of cytomegalovirus exposure and HLA in healthy donors. Regarding this clone: Its antigen is still unknown.

Trimming took 2 bases from V and 0 from J, leaving 8 bases between them. Germline CDR1 is MGHRA and CDR2 is YSYEKL. This CDR3 is built from 15 residues. Use of 60 Vbeta and 13 Jbeta primers characterized the PCR. Original analysis: The count from a later analysis was roughly 80 million unique TCR beta chains, 9.5 million to 13 million of them shared. Assay: immunoSEQ multiplex PCR; the TCRdb copy retains only in-frame clones and omits some. V and J calls and clone size come straight from that table; D and trimming were deduced from the DNA. The data show approximately 100,000 clones, with around 77% seen just once and approximately 11% held by the top ten. The study's findings and limits: An analysis was carried out at a later point. It showed that HLA-associated TCR beta chains were more clonally expanded than equally common non-associated chains. Reports indicate that TCR beta sequences accurately predicted the HLA-A and HLA-B alleles of most subjects.

The sequence came from a man aged 40-49 years in good health and CMV-seropositive. The chain links TRBV4-1 to TRBJ1-5, with D hard to call. The sequenced material came from PBMCs. In DNA form, the CDR3 reads TGCGCCAGCAGCCAACTAGAGAATAGCAATCAGCCCCAGCATTTT. Amino acid sequence: CASSQLENSNQPQHF.